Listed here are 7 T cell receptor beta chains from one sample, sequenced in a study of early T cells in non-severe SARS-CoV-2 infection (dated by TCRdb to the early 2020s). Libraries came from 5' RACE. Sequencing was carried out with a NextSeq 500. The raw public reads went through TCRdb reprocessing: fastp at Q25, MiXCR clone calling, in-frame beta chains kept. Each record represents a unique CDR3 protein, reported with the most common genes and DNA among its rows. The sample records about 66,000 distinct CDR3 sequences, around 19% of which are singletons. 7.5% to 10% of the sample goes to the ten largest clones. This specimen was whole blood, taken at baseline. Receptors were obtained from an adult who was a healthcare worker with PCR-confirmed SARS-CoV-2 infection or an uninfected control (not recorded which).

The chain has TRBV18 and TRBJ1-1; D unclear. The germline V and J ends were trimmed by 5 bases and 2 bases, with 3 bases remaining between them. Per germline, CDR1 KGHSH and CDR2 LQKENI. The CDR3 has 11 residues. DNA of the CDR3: TGTGCCAGCTCAAGAAACACTGAAGCTTTCTTT. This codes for CASSRNTEAFF.

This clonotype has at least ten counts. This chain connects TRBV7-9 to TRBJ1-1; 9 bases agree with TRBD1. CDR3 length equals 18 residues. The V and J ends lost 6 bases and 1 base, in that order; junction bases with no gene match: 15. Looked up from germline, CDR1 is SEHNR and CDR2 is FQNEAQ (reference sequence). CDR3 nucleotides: TGTGCCAGCAGATCATCACCGGGACAGGGTGCCCCGAACACTGAAGCTTTCTTT. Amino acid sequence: CASRSSPGQGAPNTEAFF.

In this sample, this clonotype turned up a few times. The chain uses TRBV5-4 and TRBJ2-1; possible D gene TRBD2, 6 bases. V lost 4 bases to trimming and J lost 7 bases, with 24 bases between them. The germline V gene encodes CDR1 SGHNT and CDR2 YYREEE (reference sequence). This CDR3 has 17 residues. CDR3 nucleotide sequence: TGTGCCAGCAGCCCGTACCGACTAGGTTTCTCGGTGAATGAGCAGTTCTTC. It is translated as CASSPYRLGFSVNEQFF.

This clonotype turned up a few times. CDR3 sequence (DNA): TGTGCCAGCAGCCAGATTATACAGGGGGCCGCAGATACGCAGTATTTT. It specifies CASSQIIQGAADTQYF. The chain has TRBV4-2 and TRBJ2-3, with 9 positions matching TRBD1. The CDR3 loop spans 16 amino acids. Unmatched junction bases numbered 8, after V lost 3 bases and J lost 4 bases. Germline CDR1 and CDR2: LGHNA and YNFKEQ.

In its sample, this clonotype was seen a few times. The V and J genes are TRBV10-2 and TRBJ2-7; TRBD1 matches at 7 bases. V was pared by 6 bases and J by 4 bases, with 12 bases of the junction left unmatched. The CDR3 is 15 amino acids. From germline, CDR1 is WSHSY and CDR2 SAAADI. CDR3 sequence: CASRGDSFSGYEQYF. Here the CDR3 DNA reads TGCGCCAGCAGAGGGGACAGCTTCAGCGGTTACGAGCAGTACTTC.

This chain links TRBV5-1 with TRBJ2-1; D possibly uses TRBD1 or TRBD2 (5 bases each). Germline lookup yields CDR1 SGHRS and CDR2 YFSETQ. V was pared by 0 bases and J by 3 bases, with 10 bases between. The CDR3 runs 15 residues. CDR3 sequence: CASSLGVGGYNEQFF. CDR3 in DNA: TGCGCCAGCAGCTTGGGCGTTGGGGGCTACAATGAGCAGTTCTTC.

This CDR3 is CASSQDRGRSTGELFF. CDR3 DNA: TGTGCCAGCAGCCAAGACAGGGGGCGCAGCACCGGGGAGCTGTTTTTT. V is TRBV14 and J is TRBJ2-2, with 8 bases identical to TRBD1. The V segment lost 0 bases and the J segment 4 bases; nucleotides outside the gene matches: 4. The CDR3 contains 16 residues. CDR1 is SGHDN and CDR2 is FVKESK in the germline V gene.